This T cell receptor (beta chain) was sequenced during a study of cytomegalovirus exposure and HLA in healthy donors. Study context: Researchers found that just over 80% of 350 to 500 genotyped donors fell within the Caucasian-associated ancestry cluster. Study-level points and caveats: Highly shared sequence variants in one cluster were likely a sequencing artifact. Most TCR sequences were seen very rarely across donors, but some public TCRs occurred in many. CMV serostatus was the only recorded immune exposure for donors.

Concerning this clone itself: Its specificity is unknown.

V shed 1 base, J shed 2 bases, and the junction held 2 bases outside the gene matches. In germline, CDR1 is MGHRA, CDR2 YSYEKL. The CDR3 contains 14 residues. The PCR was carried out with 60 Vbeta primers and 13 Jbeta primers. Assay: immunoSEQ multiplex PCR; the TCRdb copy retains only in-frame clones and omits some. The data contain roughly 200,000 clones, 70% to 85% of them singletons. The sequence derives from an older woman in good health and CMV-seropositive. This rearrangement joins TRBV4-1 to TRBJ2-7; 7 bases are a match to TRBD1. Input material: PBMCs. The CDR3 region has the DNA TGCGCCAGCAGCCAAGTTACAGGGGCCTACGAGCAGTACTTC. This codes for CASSQVTGAYEQYF.